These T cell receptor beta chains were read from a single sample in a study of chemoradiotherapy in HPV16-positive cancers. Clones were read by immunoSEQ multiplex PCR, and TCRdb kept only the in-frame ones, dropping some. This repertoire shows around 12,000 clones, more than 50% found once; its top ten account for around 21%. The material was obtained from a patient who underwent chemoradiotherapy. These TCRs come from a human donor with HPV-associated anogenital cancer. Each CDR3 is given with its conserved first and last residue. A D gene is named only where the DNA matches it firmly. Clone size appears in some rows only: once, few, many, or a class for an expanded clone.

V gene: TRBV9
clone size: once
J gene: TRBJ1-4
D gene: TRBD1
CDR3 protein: CASSPREGGRGEKLFF
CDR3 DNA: TGTGCCAGCAGCCCACGGGAAGGGGGCAGAGGGGAAAAACTGTTTTTT

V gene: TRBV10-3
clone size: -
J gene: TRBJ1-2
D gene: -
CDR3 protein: CAISKPGTANYGYTF
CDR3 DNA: TGTGCCATCTCTAAACCGGGCACCGCTAACTATGGCTACACCTTC

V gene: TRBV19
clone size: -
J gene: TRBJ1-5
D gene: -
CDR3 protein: CASGVGNQPQHF
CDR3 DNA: TGTGCCAGCGGGGTCGGCAATCAGCCCCAGCATTTT

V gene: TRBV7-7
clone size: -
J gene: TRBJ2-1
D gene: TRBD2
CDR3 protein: CASSSGREQFF
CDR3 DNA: TGTGCTAGCAGCTCCGGGAGGGAGCAGTTCTTC

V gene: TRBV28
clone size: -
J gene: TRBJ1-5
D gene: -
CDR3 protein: CASRDSLNQPQHF
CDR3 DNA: TGTGCCAGCAGGGACAGCCTAAATCAGCCCCAGCATTTT

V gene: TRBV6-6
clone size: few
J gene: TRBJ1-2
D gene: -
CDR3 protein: CASSISSTYYGYTF
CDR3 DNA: TGTGCCAGCAGCATCAGTTCAACCTACTATGGCTACACCTTC

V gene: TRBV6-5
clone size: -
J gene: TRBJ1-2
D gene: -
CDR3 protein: CASSYSGGRNYGYTF
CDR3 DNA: TGTGCCAGCAGTTACTCGGGGGGGCGCAACTATGGCTACACCTTC

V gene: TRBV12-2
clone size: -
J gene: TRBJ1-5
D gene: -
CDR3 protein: CASLSGGNQPQHF
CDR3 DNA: TGTGCAAGTCTTTCAGGGGGAAATCAGCCCCAGCATTTT

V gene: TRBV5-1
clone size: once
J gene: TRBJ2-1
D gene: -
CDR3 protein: CASSLANLNEQFF
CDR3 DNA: TGCGCCAGCAGCTTGGCCAACCTCAATGAGCAGTTCTTC

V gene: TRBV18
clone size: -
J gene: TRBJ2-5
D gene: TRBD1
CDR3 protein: CASSPGQGVGTQYF
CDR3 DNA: TGTGCCAGCTCACCGGGACAGGGGGTCGGGACCCAGTACTTC

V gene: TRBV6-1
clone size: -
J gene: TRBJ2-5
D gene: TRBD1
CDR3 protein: CASSEALDRGMTQYF
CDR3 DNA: TGTGCCAGCAGTGAAGCCTTGGACAGGGGGATGACCCAGTACTTC

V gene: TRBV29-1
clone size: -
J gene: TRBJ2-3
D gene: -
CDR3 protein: CSVESRGGASTDTQYF
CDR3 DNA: TGCAGCGTTGAGTCAAGGGGGGGGGCAAGCACAGATACGCAGTATTTT

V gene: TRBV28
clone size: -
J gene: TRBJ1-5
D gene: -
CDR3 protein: CASAAGNQPQHF
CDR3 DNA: TGTGCCAGCGCGGCAGGGAATCAGCCCCAGCATTTT

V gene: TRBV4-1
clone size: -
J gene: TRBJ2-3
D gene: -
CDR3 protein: CASQGQGGSTDTQYF
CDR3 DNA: TGCGCCAGTCAGGGGCAGGGGGGTAGCACAGATACGCAGTATTTT

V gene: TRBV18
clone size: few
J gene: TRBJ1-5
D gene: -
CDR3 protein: CASSPLQGGNQPQHF
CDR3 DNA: TGTGCCAGCTCACCACTTCAGGGCGGCAATCAGCCCCAGCATTTT

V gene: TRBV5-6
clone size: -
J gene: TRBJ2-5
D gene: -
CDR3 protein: CASSSDRYQETQYF
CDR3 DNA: TGTGCCAGCAGCAGCGACAGGTACCAAGAGACCCAGTACTTC

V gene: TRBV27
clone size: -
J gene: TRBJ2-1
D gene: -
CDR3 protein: CASSRGLYTDNEQFF
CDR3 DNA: TGTGCCAGCAGTCGTGGGCTCTATACAGACAATGAGCAGTTCTTC

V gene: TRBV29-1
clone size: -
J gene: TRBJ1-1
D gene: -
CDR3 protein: CSVDRVSTEAFF
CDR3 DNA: TGCAGCGTTGACAGGGTTAGTACTGAAGCTTTCTTT

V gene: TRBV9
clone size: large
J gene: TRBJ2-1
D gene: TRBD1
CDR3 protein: CASSVAGTGGRNEQFF
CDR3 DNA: TGTGCCAGCAGCGTAGCCGGGACAGGGGGCAGAAATGAGCAGTTCTTC

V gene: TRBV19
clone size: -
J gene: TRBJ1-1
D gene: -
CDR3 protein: CASSGTQRATEAFF
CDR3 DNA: TGTGCCAGTAGTGGGACGCAGAGGGCCACTGAAGCTTTCTTT

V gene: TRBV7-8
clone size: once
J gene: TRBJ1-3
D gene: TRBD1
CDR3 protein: CASSATGRGNTIYF
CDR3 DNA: TGTGCCAGCAGCGCGACAGGGAGGGGAAACACCATATATTTT

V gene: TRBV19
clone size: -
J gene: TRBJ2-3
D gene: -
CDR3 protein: CASSRTASTDTQYF
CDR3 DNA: TGTGCCAGTAGCCGGACAGCCAGCACAGATACGCAGTATTTT

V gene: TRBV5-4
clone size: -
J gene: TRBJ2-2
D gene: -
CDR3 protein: CASSPWTDANTGELFF
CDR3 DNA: TGTGCCAGCAGCCCCTGGACTGATGCGAACACCGGGGAGCTGTTTTTT